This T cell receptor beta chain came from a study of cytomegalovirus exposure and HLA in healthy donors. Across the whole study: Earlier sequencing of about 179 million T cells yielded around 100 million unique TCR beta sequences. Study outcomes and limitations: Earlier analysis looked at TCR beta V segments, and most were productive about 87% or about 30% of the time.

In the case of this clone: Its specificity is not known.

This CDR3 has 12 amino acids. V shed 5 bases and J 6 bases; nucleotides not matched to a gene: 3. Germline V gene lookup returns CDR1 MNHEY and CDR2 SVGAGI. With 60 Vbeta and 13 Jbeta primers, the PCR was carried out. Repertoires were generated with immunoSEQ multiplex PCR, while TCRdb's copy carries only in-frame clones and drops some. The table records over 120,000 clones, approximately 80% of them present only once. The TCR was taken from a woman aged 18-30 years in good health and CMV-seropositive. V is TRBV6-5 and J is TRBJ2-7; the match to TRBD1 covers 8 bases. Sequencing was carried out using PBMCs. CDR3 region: CASSITGGEQYF. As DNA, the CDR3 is TGTGCCAGCAGTATAACAGGGGGCGAGCAGTACTTC.